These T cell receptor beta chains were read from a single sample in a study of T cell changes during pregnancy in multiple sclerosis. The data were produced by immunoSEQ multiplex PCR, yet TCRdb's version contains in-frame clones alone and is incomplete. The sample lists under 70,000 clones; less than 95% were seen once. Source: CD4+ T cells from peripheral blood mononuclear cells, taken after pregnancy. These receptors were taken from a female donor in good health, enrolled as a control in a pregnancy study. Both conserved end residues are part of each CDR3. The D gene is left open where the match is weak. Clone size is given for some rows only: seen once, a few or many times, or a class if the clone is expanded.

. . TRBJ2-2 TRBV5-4 TGTGCCAGCACCCTCGGACAGTCCACCGGGGAGCTGTTTTTT CASTLGQSTGELFF
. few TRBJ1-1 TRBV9 TGTGCCAGCAGCCCCCAGGGATGGAACACTGAAGCTTTCTTT CASSPQGWNTEAFF
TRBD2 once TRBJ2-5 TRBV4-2 TGTGCCAGCAGCCAAGGCCGACTAGCGGGGATAGAGACCCAGTACTTC CASSQGRLAGIETQYF
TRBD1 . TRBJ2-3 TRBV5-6 TGTGCCAGCAGCTCTCAGACAGGGGGCCATATCACAGATACGCAGTATTTT CASSSQTGGHITDTQYF
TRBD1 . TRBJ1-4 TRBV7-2 TGTGCCAGCAGACCCACAGGGGCCGCTAATGAAAAACTGTTTTTT CASRPTGAANEKLFF
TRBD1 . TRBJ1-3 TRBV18 TGTGCCAGCTCACCCGGGACAGCCTCTGGAAACACCATATATTTT CASSPGTASGNTIYF
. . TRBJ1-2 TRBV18 TGTGCCAGCTCACCACCGGGGGGAATTAACTATGGCTACACCTTC CASSPPGGINYGYTF
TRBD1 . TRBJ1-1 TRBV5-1 TGCGCCAGCAGCACATTTCCGGGACAGGGGGCGGAGGGTGAAGCTTTCTTT CASSTFPGQGAEGEAFF
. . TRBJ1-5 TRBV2 TGTGCCAGCAGTGTATTGGGGACTAGTAGCAATCAGCCCCAGCATTTT CASSVLGTSSNQPQHF
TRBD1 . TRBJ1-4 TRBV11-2 TGTGCCAGCAGTTTGGGACAGCTTGCAACTAATGAAAAACTGTTTTTT CASSLGQLATNEKLFF
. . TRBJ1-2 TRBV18 TGTGCCAGCTCACCGCAGGGAGGAGGGTATGGCTACACCTTC CASSPQGGGYGYTF
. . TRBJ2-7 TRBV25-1 TGTGCCAGCAGTGATCCCGGTTCAAGCTCCTACGAGCAGTACTTC CASSDPGSSSYEQYF
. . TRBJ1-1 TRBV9 TGTGCCAGCAGCGTAGGGGGGGGGCGTGGGATCACTGAAGCTTTCTTT CASSVGGGRGITEAFF
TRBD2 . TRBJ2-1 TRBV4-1 TGCGCCAGCAGCCAAGGTCGGACTAGCGGGGGTTGGGATGAGCAGTTCTTC CASSQGRTSGGWDEQFF
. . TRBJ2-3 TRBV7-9 TGTGCCAGCAGCTCGAATCGGGTGGCTAGCACAGATACGCAGTATTTT CASSSNRVASTDTQYF
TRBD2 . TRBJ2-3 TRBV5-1 TGCGCCAGCAGCCTAAGGACTAGCGGACTCACAGATACGCAGTATTTT CASSLRTSGLTDTQYF
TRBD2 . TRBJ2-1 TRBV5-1 TGCGCCAGCAGCCTGACCACTAGCGGGGGGGCCGGTGAGCAGTTCTTC CASSLTTSGGAGEQFF
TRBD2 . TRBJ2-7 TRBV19 TGTGCCAGTAGTATCCGACTAGCGGGGGGTGGTGAGCAGTACTTC CASSIRLAGGGEQYF
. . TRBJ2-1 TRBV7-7 TGTGCCAGCAGCTTTGCGGATGTCAATGAGCAGTTCTTC CASSFADVNEQFF
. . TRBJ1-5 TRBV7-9 TGTGCCAGCGTGGGGGGTGGGAGCAATCAGCCCCAGCATTTT CASVGGGSNQPQHF
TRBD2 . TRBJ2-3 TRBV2 TGTGCCAGCAAGACTAGCCGGACTAGCACAGATACGCAGTATTTT CASKTSRTSTDTQYF
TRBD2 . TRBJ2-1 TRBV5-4 TGTGCCAGCAGCTTGGCCGGCGGGGGGGCGTCCTACAATGAGCAGTTCTTC CASSLAGGGASYNEQFF
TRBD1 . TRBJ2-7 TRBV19 TGTGCCAGTAGTGCCCGGACAGGAATATCCTACGAGCAGTACTTC CASSARTGISYEQYF
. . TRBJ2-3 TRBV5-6 TGTGCCAGCAGCATAAAGACGGGTGATACGCAGTATTTT CASSIKTGDTQYF
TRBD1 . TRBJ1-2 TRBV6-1 TGTGCCAGCAGTGAAGCGTGGGACAGCCGCTATGGCTACACCTTC CASSEAWDSRYGYTF
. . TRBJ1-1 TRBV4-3 TGCGCCAGCAGCCCCTACGGGGGAACACCGAACACTGAAGCTTTCTTT CASSPYGGTPNTEAFF
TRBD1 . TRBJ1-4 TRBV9 TGTGCCAGCAGCATTCGAGGACAGGCTGGTGAAAAACTGTTTTTT CASSIRGQAGEKLFF
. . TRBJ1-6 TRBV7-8 TGTGCCAGCAGCTTAGCCGGGGGTTATAATTCACCCCTCCACTTT CASSLAGGYNSPLHF
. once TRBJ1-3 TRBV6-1 TGTGCCATTCAGGGGACTGGAAACACCATATATTTT CAIQGTGNTIYF
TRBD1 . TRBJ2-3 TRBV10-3 TGTGCCATCAGTGAGTCTAAAAAGGGACAGGTCGGCACAGATACGCAGTATTTT CAISESKKGQVGTDTQYF
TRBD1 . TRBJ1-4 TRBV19 TGTGCCAGTAGGAATGTTCGACAGGGTGACGGTGAAAAACTGTTTTTT CASRNVRQGDGEKLFF
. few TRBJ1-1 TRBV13 TGTGCCAGCAGCTGGACAGAGAACACTGAAGCTTTCTTT CASSWTENTEAFF
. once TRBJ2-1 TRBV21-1 TGTGCCAGCAGCAGGGACAGGGACCGGGAGGTGGACAATGAGCAGTTCTTC CASSRDRDREVDNEQFF
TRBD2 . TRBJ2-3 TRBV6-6 TGTGCCAGCAGGCCTGGGGGGGTAGATACGCAGTATTTT CASRPGGVDTQYF
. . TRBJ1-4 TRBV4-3 TGCGCCAGCAGCCAAGAGGGCCCCCGAGGGCAAGAAAAACTGTTTTTT CASSQEGPRGQEKLFF
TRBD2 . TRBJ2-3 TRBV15 TGTGCCACCAGCAGAGAGTTAGGACTAGCGGGGGAGCAAGACACAGATACGCAGTATTTT CATSRELGLAGEQDTDTQYF
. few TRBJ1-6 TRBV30 TGTGCCTGGAGTGTACAAGAGGGCCCACCCCTCCACTTT CAWSVQEGPPLHF
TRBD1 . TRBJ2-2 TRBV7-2 TGTGCCAGCAGCCTTGGACAGGCGAACACCGGGGAGCTGTTTTTT CASSLGQANTGELFF
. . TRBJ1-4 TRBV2 TGTGCCAGCAGTTCCGGGAACCAAGGGCACGAAAAACTGTTTTTT CASSSGNQGHEKLFF
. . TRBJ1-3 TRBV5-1 TGCGCCAGCAGCTTGAGTATGACAGGCGGCTCTGGAAACACCATATATTTT CASSLSMTGGSGNTIYF
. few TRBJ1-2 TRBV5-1 TGCGCCAGCAGCTTAGGGGTCCGGGGGAAGAATGGCTACACCTTC CASSLGVRGKNGYTF